This paragraph reports one TCR beta chain. This clonotype was seen many times. Its antigen is not yet known. The germline gene is not matched at one end of the junction; a read error may be the cause. This sample is part of a study of early T cells in non-severe SARS-CoV-2 infection (dated by TCRdb to the early 2020s). As for the study more broadly: TCR sequencing used bulk RNA from unsorted whole blood, so alpha and beta chains could not be paired. Overall study results and their limits: VDJdb matching was skewed toward anti-spike CD8 responses and likely underestimated virus-specific expansions by missing private and CD4 specificities.

The library was built by means of 5' RACE. Sequencing used a NextSeq 500. Unique molecular identifiers were attached to individual cDNA molecules in the TCR library protocol so that sequencing error and PCR bias could be corrected. Both TCR alpha and beta chains were sequenced, and tight co-correlation was observed between alpha and beta sequence abundances in each sample. Per the original workflow: Decombinator V4 was used to annotate the V gene, J gene and CDR3 of the TCR sequences. Expanded TCRs were defined as changing significantly between any two time points under a Poisson model with p below 0.0001. TCR abundances were normalised to the total number of TCRs sequenced per sample and expressed as counts per million. A search of VDJdb, accessed on 1 November 2021, was run for TCRs annotated to CMV, EBV and SARS-CoV-2, with TCRs annotated for multiple antigens excluded. The raw public reads went through TCRdb reprocessing: fastp at Q25, MiXCR clone calling, in-frame beta chains kept. One record per CDR3 amino acid sequence lists the most common genes and DNA. None of the V and J calls come from the authors' own analysis; TCRdb made them. The sample table records 25,000 to 30,000 distinct CDR3 sequences; approximately 5.2% of these occur just once. The ten largest clonotypes hold almost 6% of the sample.

Set within a cohort of healthcare workers in London, UK, this nested case-control study involved weekly PCR testing of nasopharyngeal swabs along with blood sampling. Healthcare workers were enrolled in the week of the UK lockdown, from 23 to 31 March 2020, and were followed every week for up to roughly 15 weeks. The sample taken for sequencing was whole blood. The sequence was collected from an adult who was a healthcare worker with PCR-confirmed SARS-CoV-2 infection or an uninfected control (not recorded which).

The CDR3 here reads CASSQPPEATISF. The nucleotides are TGCGCCAGCAGCCAACCCCCAGAGGCCACGATCAGCTTC. The rearranged chain carries TRBV4-3 and TRBJ2-7; no D gene call is confident. Including the terminal cysteine and phenylalanine, the CDR3 comprises 13 residues. Only CDR3 DNA is held: 39 bases, read in frame from base 1. CDR1 and CDR2, looked up from the germline V gene, are LGHNA and YSLEER.